This is a list of T cell receptor beta chains from one sample in a study of cytomegalovirus exposure and HLA in healthy donors. The method was immunoSEQ multiplex PCR; TCRdb's version includes in-frame clones alone and lacks a portion of them. This table holds around 130,000 clones, roughly 80% found once. Specimen: PBMCs. The receptors derive from a female donor in good health and CMV-seronegative. Each CDR3 is given with its conserved first and last residue. D genes are given only for firm matches. For some rows the clone size is stated as once, few or many, or as a class when expanded; others skip it.

TRBJ2-7 TRBD2 TRBV11-3 few TGTGCCAGCAGCTTAGGACTAGCGGGTCCCTACGAGCAGTACTTC CASSLGLAGPYEQYF
TRBJ2-2 - TRBV9 - TGTGCCAGCAGCGTTAAAAACAGAGAGAACACCGGGGAGCTGTTTTTT CASSVKNRENTGELFF
TRBJ1-1 TRBD1 TRBV28 few TGTGCCAGCAGGCGGACAGGGAGTGGAGCTGAAGCTTTCTTT CASRRTGSGAEAFF
TRBJ2-7 - TRBV19 - TGTGCCAGTACTCGGACTCACCCCTCCTACGAGCAGTACTTC CASTRTHPSYEQYF
TRBJ2-5 - TRBV7-3 - TGTGCCAGCAGCTTAGGGAGGGGGAAGGAAAAGACCCAGTACTTC CASSLGRGKEKTQYF
TRBJ1-4 - TRBV2 - TGTGCCAGCAGTGCCGGATGGGGGCGGATAAATGAAAAACTGTTTTTT CASSAGWGRINEKLFF
TRBJ1-2 - TRBV25-1 few TGTGCCAGCAGTGGGACAGTCTTCTATGGCTACACCTTC CASSGTVFYGYTF
TRBJ2-1 - TRBV27 once TGTGCCAGCAGTCGTAAAACTGCAACCTACAATGAGCAGTTCTTC CASSRKTATYNEQFF
TRBJ2-1 TRBD2 TRBV12-5 once TGTGCTAGTGGTTTGGTACGGGGGGGTAGAGGCTACAATGGGCAGTTCTTC CASGLVRGGRGYNGQFF
TRBJ1-2 TRBD1 TRBV2 - TGTGCCAGCAGTGAGCAGGGGGCTTTCTATGGCTACACCTTC CASSEQGAFYGYTF
TRBJ1-5 TRBD1 TRBV4-1 - TGCGCCAGCAGCCACCTTGACAGGGATGTACAGCCCCAGCATTTT CASSHLDRDVQPQHF
TRBJ1-2 - TRBV28 - TGTGCCAGCAGTTTCTATAACTATGGCTACACCTTC CASSFYNYGYTF
TRBJ2-7 TRBD2 TRBV6-5 - TGTGCCAGCAGTTACGCTAGCGGTGAAATCACCACGAAGCAGTACTTC CASSYASGEITTKQYF
TRBJ1-1 - TRBV11-2 - TGTGCCACGCGGAGGGGGGGGCTCGTCGAAGGTGAAGCTTTCTTT CATRRGGLVEGEAFF
TRBJ2-7 - TRBV9 - TGTGCCAGCAGCGTTGGATCGCCCGGGTACGAGCAGTACTTC CASSVGSPGYEQYF
TRBJ2-1 - TRBV6-4 - TGTGCCAGCAGTGATCAGTTTTCCCTCAATGAGCAGTTCTTC CASSDQFSLNEQFF
TRBJ1-4 - TRBV4-1 - TGCGCCAGCAGCCAAGGGAAAGGAGGGATGGGAGAAAAACTGTTTTTT CASSQGKGGMGEKLFF
TRBJ2-3 - TRBV4-2 - TGTGCCAGCAGCCAAGATGAGAGGGGCACAGATACGCAGTATTTT CASSQDERGTDTQYF
TRBJ2-7 - TRBV5-6 - TGTGCCAGCAGCTTGGCAGTTGGCAGTTACGAGCAGTACTTC CASSLAVGSYEQYF
TRBJ2-7 TRBD2 TRBV27 once TGTGCCAGCAGTTTCCTGCGGGAGCGGGACGAGCAGTACTTC CASSFLRERDEQYF
TRBJ2-1 TRBD2 TRBV27 once TGTGCCAGCAGTTTACTAGCGGACAATGAGCAGTTCTTC CASSLLADNEQFF
TRBJ1-1 - TRBV30 - TGTGCCTGGAGCGACGGAGATGGCACTGAAGCTTTCTTT CAWSDGDGTEAFF
TRBJ1-5 - TRBV19 - TGTGCCAGTAGAGAGGGCTATCAGCCCCAGCATTTT CASREGYQPQHF
TRBJ1-1 - TRBV6-5 - TGTGCCAGCAGTTTACAGGGCAGTCTGAACACTGAAGCTTTCTTT CASSLQGSLNTEAFF
TRBJ1-5 - TRBV5-1 - TGCGCCAGCAGAGAGGACATCTATAGCAATCAGCCCCAGCATTTT CASREDIYSNQPQHF
TRBJ2-7 TRBD1 TRBV27 - TGTGCCAGCAGTTTAAGTCAGGGGGCCTACGAGCAGTACTTC CASSLSQGAYEQYF
TRBJ2-6 - TRBV30 few TGTGCCTGCCTATCTGGGGCCAACGTCCTGACTTTC CACLSGANVLTF